This T cell receptor beta chain was identified during a study of blood T cell repertoires in COVID-19 (TCRdb year 2020). A note on the overall study: The collaborator samples originated in the United States, Italy and Spain and spanned the acute and convalescent phases of COVID-19. The material from the prospective study consisted of cDNA or gDNA derived from T cells, B-cell-depleted T cells, or PBMCs. The dataset comprised deeply sampled blood TCRbeta repertoires from subjects exposed to, actively infected with, or recovered from COVID-19. The repertoires were released in a freely available public database intended as a resource for research on the immune response to SARS-CoV-2. The samples were drawn from the first 160 participants of the ongoing ImmuneRACE study and from roughly 1,300 subjects provided by 6 global collaborators. Nearly every sample came with metadata listing a de-identified subject ID, COVID-19 status, age in years and sex. Where available, HLA class I and class II types were taken from metadata supplied by the sample provider and were not determined by assay-based typing. Overall study results and their limits: How much clinical and demographic metadata was included differed by source and by participant, and the metadata was provided uncurated.

TCRbeta CDR3 regions were amplified from genomic DNA using the immunoSEQ Assay, a bias-controlled multiplex PCR. The original methods were these. Nucleated cell counts per sample were estimated from amplification of reference gene primers within the assay. Sequence reads were collapsed and filtered to measure the absolute abundance of every unique TCRbeta CDR3 rearrangement. Productive Simpson clonality was computed per sample as the square root of Simpson's diversity index over productive rearrangements. TCRdb carries this immuneACCESS record with in-frame sequences only. Its versions omit some clonotypes, under half of them owing to an unresolved V gene in the studies checked, with the rest unexplained. Clonal size and the V and J genes are those of that table, whereas D and trimming came from the DNA. A total of 150,000 to 200,000 clones appear in this sample, less than 85% of them only once. The ten most abundant clones make up 13% of the sample.

Another Seattle source contributed samples from volunteer blood donors who had recovered from COVID-19. Each collaborating institution followed its own protocols to collect whole blood in K2EDTA tubes. For TCRbeta analysis, collaborators shipped samples as frozen whole blood, isolated PBMCs, or DNA extracted from either of those sample types. As to this clone: Its antigen is still unknown. At one boundary the junction diverges from the germline segment, which might be a read error.

The CDR1 and CDR2 encoded by the germline V gene are SGHDT and YYEEEE. The CDR3 starts with the cysteine, ends with the phenylalanine, and has 15 residues. Only CDR3 DNA is held: 45 bases, read in frame from base 1. Material: peripheral blood. Rearrangement joined TRBV5-6 to TRBJ2-2, with 7 bases matching TRBD2. The TCR was taken from a man between 50 and 59 years old who had recovered from COVID-19. The DNA sequence is as follows: TGTGCCAGCAGCTTAACCAGCGGGAACCCCGGGGAGCTGTTTTTT. Its protein product is CASSLTSGNPGELFF.